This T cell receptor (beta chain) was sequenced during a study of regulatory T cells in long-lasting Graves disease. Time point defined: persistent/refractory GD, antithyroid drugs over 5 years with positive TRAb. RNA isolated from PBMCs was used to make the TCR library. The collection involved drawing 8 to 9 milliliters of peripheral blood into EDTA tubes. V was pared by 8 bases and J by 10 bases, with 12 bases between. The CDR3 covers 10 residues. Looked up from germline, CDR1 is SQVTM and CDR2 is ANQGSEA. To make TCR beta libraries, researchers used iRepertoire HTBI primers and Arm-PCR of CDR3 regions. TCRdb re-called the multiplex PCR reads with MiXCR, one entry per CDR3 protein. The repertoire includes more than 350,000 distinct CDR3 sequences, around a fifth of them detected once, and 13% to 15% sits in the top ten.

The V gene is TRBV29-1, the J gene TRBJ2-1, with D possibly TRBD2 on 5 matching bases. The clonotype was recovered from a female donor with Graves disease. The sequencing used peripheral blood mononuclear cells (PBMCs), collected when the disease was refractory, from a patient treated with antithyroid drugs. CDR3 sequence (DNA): TGCAGCTACCACCGGGAAGAGCAGTTCTTC. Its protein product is CSYHREEQFF.